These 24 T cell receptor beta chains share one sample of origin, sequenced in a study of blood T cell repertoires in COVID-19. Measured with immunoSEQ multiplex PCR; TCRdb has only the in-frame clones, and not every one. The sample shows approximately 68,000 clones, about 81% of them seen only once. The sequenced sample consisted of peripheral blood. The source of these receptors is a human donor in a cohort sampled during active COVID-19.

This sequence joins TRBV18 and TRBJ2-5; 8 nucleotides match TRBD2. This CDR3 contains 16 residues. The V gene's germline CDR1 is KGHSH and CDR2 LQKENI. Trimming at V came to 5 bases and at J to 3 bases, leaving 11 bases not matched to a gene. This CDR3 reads CASSSFGGDDKETQYF. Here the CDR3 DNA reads TGTGCCAGCTCATCCTTCGGGGGGGATGACAAAGAGACCCAGTACTTC.

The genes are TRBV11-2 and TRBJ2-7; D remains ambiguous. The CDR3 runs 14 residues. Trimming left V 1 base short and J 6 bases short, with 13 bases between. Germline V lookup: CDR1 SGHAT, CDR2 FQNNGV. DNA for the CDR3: TGTGCCAGCAGCTTAGGAGAGAAGCTAGGCGAGCAGTACTTC. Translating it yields CASSLGEKLGEQYF.

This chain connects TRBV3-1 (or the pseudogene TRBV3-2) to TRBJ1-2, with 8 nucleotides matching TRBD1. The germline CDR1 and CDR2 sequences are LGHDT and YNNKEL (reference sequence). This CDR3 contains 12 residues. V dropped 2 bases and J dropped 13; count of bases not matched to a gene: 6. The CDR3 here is CASSQRTGLTTF. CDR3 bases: TGTGCCAGCAGCCAACGGACAGGGTTGACCACCTTC.

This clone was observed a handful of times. The CDR3 bases are TGTGCCAGCAGCTGGGGGACAGCGTCCTACGAGCAGTACTTC. It specifies CASSWGTASYEQYF. V and J are TRBV5-6 and TRBJ2-7; 7 bases map to TRBD1. Germline CDR1 SGHDT, CDR2 YYEEEE. Trimming cost V 3 bases and J 1 base; bases outside gene matches: 4. The CDR3 runs to 14 residues.

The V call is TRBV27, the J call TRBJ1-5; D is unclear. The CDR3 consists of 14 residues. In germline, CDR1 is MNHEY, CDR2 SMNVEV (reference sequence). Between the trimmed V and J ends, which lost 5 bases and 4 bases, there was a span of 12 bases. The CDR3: CASSPGLSNQPQHF. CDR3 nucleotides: TGTGCCAGCAGTCCCGGACTATCAAATCAGCCCCAGCATTTT.

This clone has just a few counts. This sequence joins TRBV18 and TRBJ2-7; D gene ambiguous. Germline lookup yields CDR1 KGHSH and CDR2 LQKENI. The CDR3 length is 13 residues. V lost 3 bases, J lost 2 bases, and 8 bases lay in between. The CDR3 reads CASSPRSTYEQYF. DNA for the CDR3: TGTGCCAGCTCACCTCGGAGCACCTACGAGCAGTACTTC.

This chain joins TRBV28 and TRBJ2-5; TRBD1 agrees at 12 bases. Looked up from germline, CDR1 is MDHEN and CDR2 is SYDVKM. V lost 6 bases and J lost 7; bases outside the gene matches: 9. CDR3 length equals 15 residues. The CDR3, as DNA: TGTGCCAGCAGCCACATCGGGACAGGGGGCGTGACCCAGTACTTC. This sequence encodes CASSHIGTGGVTQYF.

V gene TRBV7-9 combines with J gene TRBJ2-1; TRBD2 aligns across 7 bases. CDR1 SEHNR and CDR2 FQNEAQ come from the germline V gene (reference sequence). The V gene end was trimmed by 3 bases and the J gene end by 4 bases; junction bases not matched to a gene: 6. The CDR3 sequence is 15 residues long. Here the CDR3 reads CASSLASGYYNEQFF. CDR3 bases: TGTGCCAGCAGCTTGGCTAGCGGCTATTACAATGAGCAGTTCTTC.

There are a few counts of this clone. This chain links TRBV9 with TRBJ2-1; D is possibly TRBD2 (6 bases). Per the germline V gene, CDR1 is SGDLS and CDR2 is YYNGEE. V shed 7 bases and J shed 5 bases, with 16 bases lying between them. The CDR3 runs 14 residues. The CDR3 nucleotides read TGTGCCAGCGGTCTGGGAGGTTCGCACAATGAGCAGTTCTTC. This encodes CASGLGGSHNEQFF.

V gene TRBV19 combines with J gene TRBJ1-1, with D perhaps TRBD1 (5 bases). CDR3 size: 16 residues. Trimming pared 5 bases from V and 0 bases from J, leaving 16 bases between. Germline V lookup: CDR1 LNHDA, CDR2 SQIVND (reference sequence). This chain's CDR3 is CASSSEGTYMNTEAFF. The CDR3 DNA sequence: TGTGCCAGTAGTTCGGAGGGGACTTACATGAACACTGAAGCTTTCTTT.

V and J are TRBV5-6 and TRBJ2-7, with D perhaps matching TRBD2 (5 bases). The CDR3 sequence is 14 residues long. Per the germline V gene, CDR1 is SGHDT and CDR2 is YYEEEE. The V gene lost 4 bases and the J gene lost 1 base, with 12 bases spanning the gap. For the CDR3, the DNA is TGTGCCAGCAGCGCGGGCGGCGTTTCCTACGAGCAGTACTTC. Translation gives CASSAGGVSYEQYF. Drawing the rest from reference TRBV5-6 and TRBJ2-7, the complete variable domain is DAGVTQSPTHLIKTRGQQVTLRCSPKSGHDTVSWYQQALGQGPQFIFQYYEEEERQRGNFPDRFSGHQFPNYSSELNVNALLLGDSALYLCASSAGGVSYEQYFGPGTRLTVT.

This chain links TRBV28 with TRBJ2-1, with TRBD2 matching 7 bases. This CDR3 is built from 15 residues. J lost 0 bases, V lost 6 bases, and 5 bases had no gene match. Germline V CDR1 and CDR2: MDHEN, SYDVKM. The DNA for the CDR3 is TGTGCCAGCAGCCAGCTAGCGGTCTCCTACAATGAGCAGTTCTTC. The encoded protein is CASSQLAVSYNEQFF.

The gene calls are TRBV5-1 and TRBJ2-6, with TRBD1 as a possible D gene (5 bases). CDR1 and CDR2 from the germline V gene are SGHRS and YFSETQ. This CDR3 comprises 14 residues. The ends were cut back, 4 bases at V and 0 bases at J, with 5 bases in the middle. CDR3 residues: CASSDSSGANVLTF. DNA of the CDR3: TGCGCCAGCAGCGACAGCTCTGGGGCCAACGTCCTGACTTTC. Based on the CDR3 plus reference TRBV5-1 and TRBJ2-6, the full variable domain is KAGVTQTPRYLIKTRGQQVTLSCSPISGHRSVSWYQQTPGQGLQFLFEYFSETQRNKGNFPGRFSGRQFSNSRSEMNVSTLELGDSALYLCASSDSSGANVLTFGAGSRLTVL.

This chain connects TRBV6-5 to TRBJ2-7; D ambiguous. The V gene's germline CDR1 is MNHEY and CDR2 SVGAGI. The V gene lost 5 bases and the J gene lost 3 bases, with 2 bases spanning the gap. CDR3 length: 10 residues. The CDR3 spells CASSHYEQYF. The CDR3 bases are TGTGCCAGCAGTCACTACGAGCAGTACTTC.

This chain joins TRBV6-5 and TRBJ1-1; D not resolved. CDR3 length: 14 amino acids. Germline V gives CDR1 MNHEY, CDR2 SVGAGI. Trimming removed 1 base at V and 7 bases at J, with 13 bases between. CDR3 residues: CASSYLSSQNEAFF. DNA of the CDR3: TGTGCCAGCAGTTACTTAAGTTCACAGAATGAAGCTTTCTTT.

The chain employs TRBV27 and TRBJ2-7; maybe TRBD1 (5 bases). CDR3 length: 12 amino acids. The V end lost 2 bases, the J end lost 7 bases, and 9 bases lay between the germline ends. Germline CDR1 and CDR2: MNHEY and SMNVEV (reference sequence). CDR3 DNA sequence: TGTGCCAGCAGTTTAACAGGCCTGGAGCAGTACTTC. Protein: CASSLTGLEQYF.

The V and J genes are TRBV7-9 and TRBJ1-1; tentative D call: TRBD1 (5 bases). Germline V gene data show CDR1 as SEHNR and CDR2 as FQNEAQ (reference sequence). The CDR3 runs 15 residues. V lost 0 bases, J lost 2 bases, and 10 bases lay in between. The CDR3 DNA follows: TGTGCCAGCAGCTTAGCAGCAGGGCCCAACACTGAAGCTTTCTTT. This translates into CASSLAAGPNTEAFF.

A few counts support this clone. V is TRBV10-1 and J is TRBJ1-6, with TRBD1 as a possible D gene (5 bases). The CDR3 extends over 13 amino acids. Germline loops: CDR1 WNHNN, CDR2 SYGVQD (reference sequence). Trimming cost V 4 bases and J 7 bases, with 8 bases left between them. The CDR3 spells CASSAQENSPLHF. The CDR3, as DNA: TGCGCCAGCAGTGCACAGGAAAATTCACCCCTCCACTTT.

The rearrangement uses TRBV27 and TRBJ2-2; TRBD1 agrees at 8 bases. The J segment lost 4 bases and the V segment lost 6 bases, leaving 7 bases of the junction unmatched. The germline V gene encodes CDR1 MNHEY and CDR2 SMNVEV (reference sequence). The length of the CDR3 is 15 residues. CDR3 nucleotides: TGTGCCAGCAGCCGGGGACAGGCAAGCACCGGGGAGCTGTTTTTT. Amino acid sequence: CASSRGQASTGELFF.

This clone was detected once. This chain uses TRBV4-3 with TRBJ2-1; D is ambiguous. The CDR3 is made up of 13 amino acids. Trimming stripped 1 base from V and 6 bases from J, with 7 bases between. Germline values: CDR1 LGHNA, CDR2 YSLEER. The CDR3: CASSQAPSNEQFF. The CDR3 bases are TGCGCCAGCAGCCAAGCACCCAGCAATGAGCAGTTCTTC.

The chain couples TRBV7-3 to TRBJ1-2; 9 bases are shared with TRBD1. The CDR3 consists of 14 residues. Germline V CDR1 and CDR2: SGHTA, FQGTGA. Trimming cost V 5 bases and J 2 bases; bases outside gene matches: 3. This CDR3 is CASSPGQGNYGYTF. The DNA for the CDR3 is TGTGCCAGCAGCCCCGGACAGGGGAACTATGGCTACACCTTC. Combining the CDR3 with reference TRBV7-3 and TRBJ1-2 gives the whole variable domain GAGVSQTPSNKVTEKGKYVELRCDPISGHTALYWYRQSLGQGPEFLIYFQGTGAADDSGLPNDRFFAVRPEGSVSTLKIQRTERGDSAVYLCASSPGQGNYGYTFGSGTRLTVV.

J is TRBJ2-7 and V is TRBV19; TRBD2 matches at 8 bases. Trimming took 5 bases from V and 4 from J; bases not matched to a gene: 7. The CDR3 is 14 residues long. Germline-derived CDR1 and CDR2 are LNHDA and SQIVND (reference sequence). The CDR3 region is CASSPGLGGYEQYF. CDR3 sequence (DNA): TGTGCCAGTAGTCCGGGACTAGGAGGATACGAGCAGTACTTC.

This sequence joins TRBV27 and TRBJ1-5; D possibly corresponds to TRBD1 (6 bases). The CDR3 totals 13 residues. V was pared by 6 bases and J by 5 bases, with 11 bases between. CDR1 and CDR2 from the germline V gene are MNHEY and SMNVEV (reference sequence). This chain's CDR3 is CASSLGADQPQHF. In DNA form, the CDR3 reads TGTGCCAGCAGCCTGGGGGCGGATCAGCCCCAGCATTTT.

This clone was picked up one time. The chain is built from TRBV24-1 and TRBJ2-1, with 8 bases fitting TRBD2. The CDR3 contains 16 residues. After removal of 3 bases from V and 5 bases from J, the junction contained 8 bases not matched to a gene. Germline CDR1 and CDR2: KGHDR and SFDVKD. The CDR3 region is CATSDTPPREDNEQFF. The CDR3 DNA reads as TGTGCCACCAGTGATACTCCTCCGCGGGAGGACAATGAGCAGTTCTTC.